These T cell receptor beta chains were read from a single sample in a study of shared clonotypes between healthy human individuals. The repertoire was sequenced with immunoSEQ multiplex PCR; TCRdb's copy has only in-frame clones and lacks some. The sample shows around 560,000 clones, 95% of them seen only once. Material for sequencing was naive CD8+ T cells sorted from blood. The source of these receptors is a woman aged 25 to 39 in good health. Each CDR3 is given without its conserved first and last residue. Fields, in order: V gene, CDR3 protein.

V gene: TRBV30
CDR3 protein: AWSVVGGGETQY

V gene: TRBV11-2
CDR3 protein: ASSLGGQHYEQY

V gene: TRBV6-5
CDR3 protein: ASSYGRFYEQY

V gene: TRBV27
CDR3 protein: ASSLSLDGPYGYT

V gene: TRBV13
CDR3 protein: ASGVSGANVLT

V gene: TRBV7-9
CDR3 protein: ASRLAGDFIDF

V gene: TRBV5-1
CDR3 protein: ASSLGGDRDIYELQEQY

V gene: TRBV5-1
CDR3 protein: ASSRSGTSDDNEQF

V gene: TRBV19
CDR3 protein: ASSIGAANQETQY

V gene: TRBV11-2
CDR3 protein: ASSLVGEGLGEQF

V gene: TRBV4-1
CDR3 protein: ASSPRTGLGEQF

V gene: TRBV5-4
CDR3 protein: ASSPSGQGAGELF

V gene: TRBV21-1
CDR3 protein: ASSKKKRGRGSNQPQH

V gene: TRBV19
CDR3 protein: ATSGLQTPETQY

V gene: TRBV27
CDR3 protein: ASSLMTNTEAF

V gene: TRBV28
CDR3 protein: ASRPTGGRTSSYNEQF

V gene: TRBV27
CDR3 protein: ASSPTSGRSYNEQF

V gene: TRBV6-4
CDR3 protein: ASSELAKADTQY

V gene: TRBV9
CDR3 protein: ASSVVGETSGESTDTQY

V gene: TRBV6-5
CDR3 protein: ASSYSGQQMNTEAF

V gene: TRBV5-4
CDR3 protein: ASSLLSGGSYEQY

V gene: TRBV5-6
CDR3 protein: ASSITENEKLF

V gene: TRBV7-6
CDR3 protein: ASEGYTEAF

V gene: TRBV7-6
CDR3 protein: ATGDSGNTIY

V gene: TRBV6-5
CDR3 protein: ASSYGGANVLT

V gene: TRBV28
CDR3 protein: ASSGTSGGVYNEQF

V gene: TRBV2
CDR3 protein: ASSVIIPWGQVTDTQY

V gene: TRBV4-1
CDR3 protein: ASSQGSFEAYEQY

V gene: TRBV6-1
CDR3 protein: ASSPPMGPGTQY

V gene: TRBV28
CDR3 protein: ASTLRDRLYEQY

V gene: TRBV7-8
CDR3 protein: ASSPQSFEQF

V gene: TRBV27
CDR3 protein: ASSPGQNTGELF

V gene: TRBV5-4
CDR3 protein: ASSLDSWGRTEAF

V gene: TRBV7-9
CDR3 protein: ASSLASRENTYEQY

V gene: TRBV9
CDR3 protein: ASSGNSDSADTQY

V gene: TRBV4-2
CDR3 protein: ASSFSGGAGSYEQY

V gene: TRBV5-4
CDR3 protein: ASSTWTGGETQY

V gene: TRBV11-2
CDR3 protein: ASSPGLAETYEQY

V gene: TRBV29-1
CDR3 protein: SVEGARTEAF

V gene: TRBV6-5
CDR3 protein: ATRRQGYNNEQF

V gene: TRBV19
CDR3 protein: ASGLAAGEQY

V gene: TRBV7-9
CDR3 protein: ASSSSLGTGDQETQY